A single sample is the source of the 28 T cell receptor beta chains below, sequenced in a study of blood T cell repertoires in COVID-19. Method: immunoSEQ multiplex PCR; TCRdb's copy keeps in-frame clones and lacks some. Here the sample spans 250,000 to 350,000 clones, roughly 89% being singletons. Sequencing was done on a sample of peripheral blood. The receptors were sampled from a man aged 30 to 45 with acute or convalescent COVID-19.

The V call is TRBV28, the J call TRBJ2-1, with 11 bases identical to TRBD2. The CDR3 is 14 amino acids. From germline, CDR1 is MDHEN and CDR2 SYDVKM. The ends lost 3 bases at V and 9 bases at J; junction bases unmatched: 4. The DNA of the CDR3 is TGTGCCAGCAGTTTTGGTAGCGGGAGGGCTGAGCAGTTCTTC. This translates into CASSFGSGRAEQFF.

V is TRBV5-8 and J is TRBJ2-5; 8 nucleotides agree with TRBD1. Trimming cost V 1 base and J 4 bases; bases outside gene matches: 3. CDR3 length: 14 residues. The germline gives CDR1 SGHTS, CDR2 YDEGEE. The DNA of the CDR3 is TGTGCCAGCAGCTTGACAGGGACAGGAGAGACCCAGTACTTC. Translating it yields CASSLTGTGETQYF.

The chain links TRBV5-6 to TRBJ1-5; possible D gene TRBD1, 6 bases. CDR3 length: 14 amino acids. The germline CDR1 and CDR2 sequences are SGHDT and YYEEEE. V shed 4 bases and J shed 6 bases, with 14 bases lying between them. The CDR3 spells CASSKTGQGQPQHF. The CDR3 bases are TGTGCCAGCAGCAAGACAGGTCAGGGTCAGCCCCAGCATTTT.

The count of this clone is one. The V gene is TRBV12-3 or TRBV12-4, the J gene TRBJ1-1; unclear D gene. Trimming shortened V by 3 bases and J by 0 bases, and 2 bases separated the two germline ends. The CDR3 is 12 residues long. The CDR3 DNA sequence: TGTGCCAGCAGTTTTATGAACACTGAAGCTTTCTTT. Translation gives CASSFMNTEAFF.

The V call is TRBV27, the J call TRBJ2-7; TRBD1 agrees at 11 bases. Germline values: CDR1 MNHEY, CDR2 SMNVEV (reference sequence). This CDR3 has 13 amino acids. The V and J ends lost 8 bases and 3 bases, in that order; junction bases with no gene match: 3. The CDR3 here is CASGGTGGYEQYF. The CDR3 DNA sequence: TGTGCCAGCGGAGGGACAGGGGGCTACGAGCAGTACTTC.

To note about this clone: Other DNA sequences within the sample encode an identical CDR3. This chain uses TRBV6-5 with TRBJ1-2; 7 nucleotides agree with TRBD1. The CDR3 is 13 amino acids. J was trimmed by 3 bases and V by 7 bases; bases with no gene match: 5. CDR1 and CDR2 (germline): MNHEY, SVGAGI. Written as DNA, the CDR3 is TGTGCCAGCACCCCTACAGGGGACTATGGCTACACCTTC. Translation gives CASTPTGDYGYTF.

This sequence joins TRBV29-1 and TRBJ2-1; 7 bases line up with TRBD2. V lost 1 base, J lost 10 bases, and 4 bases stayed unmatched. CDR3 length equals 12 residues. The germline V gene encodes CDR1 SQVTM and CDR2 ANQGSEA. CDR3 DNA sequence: TGCAGCGTTGAAGGACTAGCAGTCGAGCAGTTCTTC. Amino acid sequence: CSVEGLAVEQFF.

Here the CDR3 reads CASSRAGRTYEQYF. DNA for the CDR3: TGCGCCAGCAGCCGGGCCGGGAGGACGTACGAGCAGTACTTC. The chain is built from TRBV4-1 and TRBJ2-7; 7 bases fit TRBD2. This CDR3 spans 14 amino acids. Unmatched junction bases numbered 7, after V lost 4 bases and J lost 4 bases. Germline V gives CDR1 MGHRA, CDR2 YSYEKL.

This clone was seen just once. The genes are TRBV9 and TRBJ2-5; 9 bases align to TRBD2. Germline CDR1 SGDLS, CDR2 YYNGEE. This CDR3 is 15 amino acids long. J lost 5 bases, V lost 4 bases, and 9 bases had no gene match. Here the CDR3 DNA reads TGTGCCAGCAGCACAGCGGGGGGCGGATTGGAGACCCAGTACTTC. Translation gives CASSTAGGGLETQYF.

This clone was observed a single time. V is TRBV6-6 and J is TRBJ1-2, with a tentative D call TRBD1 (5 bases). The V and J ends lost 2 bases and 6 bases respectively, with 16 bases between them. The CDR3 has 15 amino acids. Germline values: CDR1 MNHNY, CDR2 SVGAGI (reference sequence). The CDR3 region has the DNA TGTGCCAGCAGTTACAGGAAAGGGGAATTAGATGGCTACACCTTC. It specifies CASSYRKGELDGYTF.

The CDR3, as DNA: TGTGCCAGCTCACCACCCGCCGGGGACAATGAGCAGTTCTTC. Translation: CASSPPAGDNEQFF. The chain couples TRBV18 to TRBJ2-1, with D possibly TRBD2 on 5 matching bases. There are 14 residues in the CDR3. Trimming cost V 0 bases and J 5 bases, with 8 bases left between them. Germline V gene lookup returns CDR1 KGHSH and CDR2 LQKENI.

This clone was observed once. For the CDR3, the DNA is TGCGCCAGCAGCTCGGGTGGAGGACCGAACACTGAAGCTTTCTTT. This codes for CASSSGGGPNTEAFF. The J gene is TRBJ1-1, the V gene TRBV5-1; D ambiguous. V was shortened by 3 bases and J by 1 base, with 13 bases between the two germline ends. Germline V gives CDR1 SGHRS, CDR2 YFSETQ. This CDR3 region has 15 residues.

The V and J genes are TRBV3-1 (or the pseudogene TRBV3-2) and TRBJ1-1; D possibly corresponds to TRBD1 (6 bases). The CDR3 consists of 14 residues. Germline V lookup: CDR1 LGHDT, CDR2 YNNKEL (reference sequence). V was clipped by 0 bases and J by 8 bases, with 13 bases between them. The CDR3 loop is CASSQDQGIAEAFF. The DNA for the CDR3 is TGTGCCAGCAGCCAAGATCAGGGGATAGCGGAAGCTTTCTTT.

The DNA of the CDR3 is TGCGCCAGCAGCCAACCGCCGACAGGACCCAAGATCCTTAACTATGGCTACACCTTC. Translated: CASSQPPTGPKILNYGYTF. The chain has TRBV4-1 and TRBJ1-2; weak D call: TRBD1 (6 bases). With 2 bases removed from V and 1 base from J, the gap between germline ends came to 23 bases. This CDR3 is built from 19 residues. From germline, CDR1 is MGHRA and CDR2 YSYEKL.

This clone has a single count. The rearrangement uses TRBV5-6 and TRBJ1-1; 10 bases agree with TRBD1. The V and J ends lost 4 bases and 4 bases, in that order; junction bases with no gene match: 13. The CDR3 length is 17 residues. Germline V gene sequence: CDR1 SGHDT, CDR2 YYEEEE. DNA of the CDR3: TGTGCCAGCAGCCTATCCCAGACAGGGGGCATGGTCACTGAAGCTTTCTTT. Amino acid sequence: CASSLSQTGGMVTEAFF.

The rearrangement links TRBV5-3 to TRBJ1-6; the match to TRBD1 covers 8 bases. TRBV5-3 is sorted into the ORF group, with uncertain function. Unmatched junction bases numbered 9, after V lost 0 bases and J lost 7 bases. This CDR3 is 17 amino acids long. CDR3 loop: CARSLGGTGHWNSPLHF. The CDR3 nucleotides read TGTGCCAGAAGCTTGGGAGGGACAGGTCATTGGAATTCACCCCTCCACTTT.

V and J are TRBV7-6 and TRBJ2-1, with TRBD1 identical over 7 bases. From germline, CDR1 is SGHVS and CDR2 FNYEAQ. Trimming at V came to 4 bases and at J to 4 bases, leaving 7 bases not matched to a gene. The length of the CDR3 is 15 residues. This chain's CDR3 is CASSSWDRHYNEQFF. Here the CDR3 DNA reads TGTGCCAGCAGCTCCTGGGACAGACATTACAATGAGCAGTTCTTC. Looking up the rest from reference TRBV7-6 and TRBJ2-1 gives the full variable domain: GAGVSQSPRYKVTKRGQDVALRCDPISGHVSLYWYRQALGQGPEFLTYFNYEAQQDKSGLPNDRFSAERPEGSISTLTIQRTEQRDSAMYRCASSSWDRHYNEQFFGPGTRLTVL.

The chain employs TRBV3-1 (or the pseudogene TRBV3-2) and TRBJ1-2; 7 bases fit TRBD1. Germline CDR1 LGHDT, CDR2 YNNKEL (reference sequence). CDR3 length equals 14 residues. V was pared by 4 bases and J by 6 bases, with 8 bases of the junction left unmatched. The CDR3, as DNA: TGTGCCAGCAGCCTGTCCCTGGGACAGCATGGCTACACCTTC. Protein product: CASSLSLGQHGYTF.

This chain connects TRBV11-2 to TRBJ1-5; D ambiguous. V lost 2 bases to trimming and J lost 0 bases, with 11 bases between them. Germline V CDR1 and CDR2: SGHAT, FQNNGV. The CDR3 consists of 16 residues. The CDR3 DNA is TGTGCCAGCAGCTTATATGGCGACTATAGCAATCAGCCCCAGCATTTT. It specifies CASSLYGDYSNQPQHF. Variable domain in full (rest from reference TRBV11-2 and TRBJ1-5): EAGVAQSPRYKIIEKRQSVAFWCNPISGHATLYWYQQILGQGPKLLIQFQNNGVVDDSQLPKDRFSAERLKGVDSTLKIQPAKLEDSAVYLCASSLYGDYSNQPQHFGDGTRLSIL.

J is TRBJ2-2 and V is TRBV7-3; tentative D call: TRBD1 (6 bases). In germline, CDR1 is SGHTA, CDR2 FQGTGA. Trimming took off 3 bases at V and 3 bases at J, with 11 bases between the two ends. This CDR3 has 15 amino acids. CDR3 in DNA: TGTGCCAGCAGCTTTGGGGGCAGGGACACCGGGGAGCTGTTTTTT. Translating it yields CASSFGGRDTGELFF.

The CDR3 loop reads CASSEMGTVSNQPQHF. The CDR3 region has the DNA TGTGCCAGCAGTGAGATGGGGACAGTTAGCAATCAGCCCCAGCATTTT. The V gene is TRBV6-1, the J gene TRBJ1-5; 7 nucleotides match TRBD1. Trimming took 3 bases from V and 0 from J; bases not matched to a gene: 5. This CDR3 is built from 16 residues. Germline V lookup: CDR1 MNHNS, CDR2 SASEGT.

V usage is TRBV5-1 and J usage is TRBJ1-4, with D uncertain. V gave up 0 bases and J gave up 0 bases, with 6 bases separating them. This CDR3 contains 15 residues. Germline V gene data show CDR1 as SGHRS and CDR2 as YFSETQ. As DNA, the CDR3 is TGCGCCAGCAGCTTGGTGGCAGCAACTAATGAAAAACTGTTTTTT. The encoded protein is CASSLVAATNEKLFF.

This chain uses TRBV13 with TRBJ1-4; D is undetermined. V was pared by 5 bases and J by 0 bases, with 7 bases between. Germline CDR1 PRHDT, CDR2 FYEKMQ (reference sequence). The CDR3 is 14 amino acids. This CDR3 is CASSPGPTNEKLFF. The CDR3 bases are TGTGCCAGCAGCCCCGGTCCAACTAATGAAAAACTGTTTTTT.

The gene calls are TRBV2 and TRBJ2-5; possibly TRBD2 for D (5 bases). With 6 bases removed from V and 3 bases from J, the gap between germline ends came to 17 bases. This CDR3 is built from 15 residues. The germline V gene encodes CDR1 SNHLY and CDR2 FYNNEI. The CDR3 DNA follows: TGTGCCAGCAGCGGGCAATCAGTCGGGAAAGAGACCCAGTACTTC. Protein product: CASSGQSVGKETQYF.

Here the CDR3 reads CAVQFYPNQPQHF. CDR3 DNA: TGTGCCGTACAGTTCTACCCCAATCAGCCCCAGCATTTT. The chain recombines TRBV2 with TRBJ1-5; the D is unclear. The CDR3 runs 13 residues. Per germline, CDR1 SNHLY and CDR2 FYNNEI. V gave up 11 bases and J gave up 3 bases, with 14 bases separating them.

The CDR3 protein is CASSSHRSPFDTQYF. Written as DNA, the CDR3 is TGTGCCAGCAGCTCCCACCGGTCCCCGTTTGATACGCAGTATTTT. The chain links TRBV6-2 or TRBV6-3 to TRBJ2-3; D not resolved. Germline V CDR1 and CDR2: MNHEY, SVGEGT. The CDR3 has 15 residues. Trimming stripped 6 bases from V and 6 bases from J, with 19 bases between.

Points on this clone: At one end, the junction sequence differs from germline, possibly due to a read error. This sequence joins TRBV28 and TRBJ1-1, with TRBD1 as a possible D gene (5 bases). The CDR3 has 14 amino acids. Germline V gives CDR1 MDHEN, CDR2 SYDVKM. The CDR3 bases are TGTGCCAGCAGTTTTGCAGGGCTGAAGACTGAAGCTTTCTTT. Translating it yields CASSFAGLKTEAFF.

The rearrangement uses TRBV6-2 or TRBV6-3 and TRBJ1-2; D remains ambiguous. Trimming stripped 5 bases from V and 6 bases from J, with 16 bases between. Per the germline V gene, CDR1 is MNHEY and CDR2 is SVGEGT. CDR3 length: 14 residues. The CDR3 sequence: CASSRPGRDHGYTF. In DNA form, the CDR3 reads TGTGCCAGCAGTAGGCCCGGACGGGATCATGGCTACACCTTC.